The rows below give T cell receptor beta chains drawn from one sample of a study of blood T cell repertoires in COVID-19. Produced via immunoSEQ multiplex PCR; TCRdb's table is partial and in-frame only. This sample has roughly 500,000 clones, with 85% to 90% found just once. Sequencing was performed on peripheral blood. The receptors here all came from a man aged 18 to 29 with COVID-19, enrolled during active disease. CDR3s include the opening cysteine and the closing phenylalanine or tryptophan. Fields, in order: V gene, D gene, J gene, clone size, CDR3 DNA, CDR3 protein. A D gene is named only where the DNA matches it firmly. Some rows mark clone size as missing; the rest say once, few, many or name a class of expanded clone.

>TRBV4-2|-|TRBJ1-6|-
TGTGCCAGCAGCCCGGCCGCGGACAGACCTAATTCACCCCTCCACTTT
CASSPAADRPNSPLHF
>TRBV5-1|-|TRBJ1-2|-
TGCGCCAGCAGCTGGAGAGGGAGCGGCTACACCTTC
CASSWRGSGYTF
>TRBV7-2|-|TRBJ2-2|-
TGTGCCAGCAGCTCAGACAGCGACACCGGGGAGCTGTTTTTT
CASSSDSDTGELFF
>TRBV6-6|TRBD2|TRBJ2-3|-
TGTGCCAGCAGTTACCAGCGGGGGTCCACAGATACGCAGTATTTT
CASSYQRGSTDTQYF
>TRBV11-3|-|TRBJ1-1|-
TGTGCCAGCAGCCAGAACTGGGGGCACACTGAAGCTTTCTTT
CASSQNWGHTEAFF
>TRBV6-5|-|TRBJ2-7|-
TGTGCCAGCAGTTATAGTAGCGGAAACTCCTACGAGCAGTACTTC
CASSYSSGNSYEQYF
>TRBV3-1/TRBV3-2|-|TRBJ2-2|once
TGTGCCAGCAGCCTCGGGGTGAACACCGGGGAGCTGTTTTTT
CASSLGVNTGELFF
>TRBV7-9|TRBD1|TRBJ2-1|-
TGTGCCAGCAGCTTAAGCGGGACAGGGTGGCTCTTC
CASSLSGTGWLF
>TRBV27|TRBD1|TRBJ2-7|-
TGTGCCAGCAGTCCCGGGACAGCACACTACGAGCAGTACTTC
CASSPGTAHYEQYF
>TRBV18|-|TRBJ2-3|-
TGTGCCAGCTCACCCTTCTGGGACACACTGGGGGATACGCAGTATTTT
CASSPFWDTLGDTQYF
>TRBV19|-|TRBJ1-1|-
TGTGCCAGTAGTATAAATGGAGGGAACACTGAAGCTTTCTTT
CASSINGGNTEAFF
>TRBV9|-|TRBJ2-3|-
TGTGCCAGCAGCCCCGCCTCTAACACAGATACGCAGTATTTT
CASSPASNTDTQYF
>TRBV28|-|TRBJ2-1|-
TGTGCCAGCAGGGCAGGGATTGGTGAGCAGTTCTTC
CASRAGIGEQFF
>TRBV6-1|-|TRBJ2-7|-
TGTGCCAGCAGTGAATACCGCCCCCGGAGCTACGAGCAGTACTTC
CASSEYRPRSYEQYF
>TRBV2|-|TRBJ1-6|-
TGTGCCAGCAGTGGCGGGGGGCCCGGGATTGGTTCACCCCTCCACTTT
CASSGGGPGIGSPLHF
>TRBV21-1|-|TRBJ2-1|-
TGTGCCAGCAGCAAACCGGGCGGGAGATTGGGTGAGCAGTTCTTC
CASSKPGGRLGEQFF
>TRBV19|-|TRBJ2-3|-
TGTGCCAGTAGTAAGAGGGTAGACTATAGCACAGATACGCAGTATTTT
CASSKRVDYSTDTQYF
>TRBV7-2|-|TRBJ2-2|-
TGTGCCAGCAGACGGTCCAGCGGGTACACCGGGGAGCTGTTTTTT
CASRRSSGYTGELFF
>TRBV7-2|-|TRBJ2-1|-
TGTGCCAGCAGCTTAGTGGGGGGATCCTACAATGAGCAGTTCTTC
CASSLVGGSYNEQFF
>TRBV3-1/TRBV3-2|TRBD1|TRBJ1-2|once
TGTGCCAGCAGCCGGACAGGAAGAGGGGCCTATGGCTACACCTTC
CASSRTGRGAYGYTF
>TRBV6-1|TRBD1|TRBJ1-5|-
TGTGCCAGCAGGGAAGGGACAGGGGCTCAGCCCCAGCATTTT
CASREGTGAQPQHF
>TRBV7-9|-|TRBJ2-7|-
TGTGCCAGCAGTTCGGACCGCATCGGGAAGCAGTACTTC
CASSSDRIGKQYF
>TRBV2|TRBD1|TRBJ1-6|-
TGTGCCGGCTCTTGGGACAGGGGGTCTAATTCACCCCTCCACTTT
CAGSWDRGSNSPLHF
>TRBV5-4|TRBD1|TRBJ1-2|-
TGTGCCAGCAGCAAGGACAGGACTAACTATGGCTACACCTTC
CASSKDRTNYGYTF
>TRBV7-9|-|TRBJ2-5|-
TGTGCCAGCAGCTTACAACAAGAGACCCAGTACTTC
CASSLQQETQYF
>TRBV7-2|TRBD1|TRBJ2-7|once
TGTGCCAGCAGCCCGTACAGGGGATACTACGAGCAGTACTTC
CASSPYRGYYEQYF
>TRBV7-9|-|TRBJ1-1|-
TGTGCCAGCAGCTCCCCGGGCTCTAGGGGAGCTTTCTTT
CASSSPGSRGAFF
>TRBV12-3/TRBV12-4|-|TRBJ2-4|-
TGTGCCAGCAGTTATAACAGGGTGAACATTCAGTACTTC
CASSYNRVNIQYF
>TRBV14|-|TRBJ2-7|-
TGTGCCAGCAGCCAAGGCGACAGCTCTTTCTACGAGCAGTACTTC
CASSQGDSSFYEQYF
>TRBV19|TRBD2|TRBJ2-7|-
TGTGCCAGTAGTGGAGACGGGGGGTCGTCGTACGAGCAGTACTTC
CASSGDGGSSYEQYF
>TRBV5-6|-|TRBJ1-2|-
TGTGCCAGCAGGGGGAGGGGTCGGGGCGTCGACTATGGCTACACCTTC
CASRGRGRGVDYGYTF
>TRBV6-6|-|TRBJ1-5|many
TGTGCCAGCAGCGGAGGGCATCAGCCCCAGCATTTT
CASSGGHQPQHF
>TRBV6-6|-|TRBJ1-2|-
TGTGCCAGCCCCCCCCCGCGTTATGGCTACACCTTC
CASPPPRYGYTF
>TRBV27|-|TRBJ1-6|few
TGTGCCAGCAGCCCCAGAGCCGGGAATTCACCCCTCCACTTT
CASSPRAGNSPLHF
>TRBV27|TRBD1|TRBJ1-2|-
TGTGCCAGCAGTCGCCACGGAGGGGGCCGTGGCTACACCTTC
CASSRHGGGRGYTF
>TRBV6-2/TRBV6-3|-|TRBJ1-2|-
TGTGCCAGCAGTCGGGGGGGGGTAGGCGGCTACACCTTC
CASSRGGVGGYTF
>TRBV7-2|TRBD2|TRBJ2-5|-
TGTGCCAGCAGTTCAGCGGGGGGGCTTGAGACCCAGTACTTC
CASSSAGGLETQYF
>TRBV5-1|-|TRBJ2-3|-
TGCGCCAGCAGCTTGGCCGGAGGGACGGACACAGATACGCAGTATTTT
CASSLAGGTDTDTQYF
>TRBV7-8|-|TRBJ1-5|-
TGTGCCAGCAGCCCTACAGGGTCGCCCCAGCATTTT
CASSPTGSPQHF
>TRBV19|-|TRBJ2-6|-
TGTGCCAGTAGTATAACAGCTGGGGCCAACGTCCTGACTTTC
CASSITAGANVLTF
>TRBV5-4|TRBD1|TRBJ1-4|-
TGTGCCAGCAGCAACCGGGACAGGGGGAGAATTGAAAAACTGTTTTTT
CASSNRDRGRIEKLFF
>TRBV13|-|TRBJ2-3|once
TGTGCCAGCAGCCCCCGGACAGTCCCAGATACGCAGTATTTT
CASSPRTVPDTQYF
>TRBV11-2|TRBD2|TRBJ2-1|-
TGTGCCAGCAGCTTACAAGCGGGGAATGAGCAGTTCTTC
CASSLQAGNEQFF
>TRBV2|-|TRBJ2-7|few
TGTGCCAGCGTTGAGAGCGGGTCGTCACCATCCTACGAGCAGTACTTC
CASVESGSSPSYEQYF
>TRBV7-9|TRBD2|TRBJ2-5|-
TGTGCCAGCAGCTTAGGCGGGGGGGCAGAGACCCAGTACTTC
CASSLGGGAETQYF
>TRBV2|TRBD2|TRBJ2-2|-
TGTGCCAGCAGGCCTACTAGCGGCCGAGGCGGGGAGCTGTTTTTT
CASRPTSGRGGELFF
>TRBV2|TRBD1|TRBJ2-3|-
TGTGCCAGCAGTCTGACAGGGTTCAAAGATACGCAGTATTTT
CASSLTGFKDTQYF
>TRBV11-2|-|TRBJ1-1|-
TGTGCCAGCAGCTTCACTATCCTGAACACTGAAGCTTTCTTT
CASSFTILNTEAFF
>TRBV11-2|-|TRBJ1-5|-
TGTGCCAGCAGCTGGAAACAGGGAGTGTCCCAGCATTTT
CASSWKQGVSQHF
>TRBV7-9|-|TRBJ2-3|-
TGTGCCAGCAGCTTAGCATACCAGACAGTTACTAGCACAGATACGCAGTATTTT
CASSLAYQTVTSTDTQYF